Listed here are 32 T cell receptor beta chains from one sample, sequenced in a study of cytomegalovirus exposure and HLA in healthy donors. Primers for the PCR totalled 60 Vbeta and 13 Jbeta. Libraries were prepared by immunoSEQ multiplex PCR; TCRdb keeps only in-frame clonotypes and omits some of them. Here the sample spans some 150,000 clones, roughly 80% being singletons. Sequencing was performed on PBMCs. Receptor source: a man aged 25 to 45 in good health and CMV-seropositive.

As for this clone: A read error may account for a junction end that differs from germline. The chain recombines TRBV11-1 with TRBJ2-6; TRBD1 agrees at 7 bases. CDR1 and CDR2 from the germline V gene are SGHAT and FQDESV (reference sequence). The CDR3 runs 19 residues. The CDR3 bases are TGTGCCAGCACCTTACCCTCGGACAGGACTTACTCTGGGGCCAACGTCCTGACTTTC. It specifies CASTLPSDRTYSGANVLTF.

The chain joins TRBV5-5 to TRBJ2-5; maybe TRBD1 (5 bases). This CDR3 has 16 residues. The V end was cut by 3 bases, the J end by 0 bases, with 15 bases between. Germline CDR1 SGHKS, CDR2 YYEKEE (reference sequence). The CDR3 here is CASSSPTGVYQETQYF. DNA for the CDR3: TGTGCCAGCAGCTCCCCAACAGGAGTCTACCAAGAGACCCAGTACTTC.

V usage is TRBV4-1 and J usage is TRBJ2-5, with TRBD2 matching 10 bases. With V trimmed by 0 bases and J by 5 bases, 3 bases remained unmatched. This CDR3 comprises 15 residues. The germline CDR1 and CDR2 sequences are MGHRA and YSYEKL. The DNA for the CDR3 is TGCGCCAGCAGCCAAGACGGGACTAGCGTGGAGACCCAGTACTTC. This encodes CASSQDGTSVETQYF.

This clone came up a few times. The J gene is TRBJ1-4, the V gene TRBV5-5, with 8 bases lining up with TRBD1. The V and J ends lost 4 bases and 8 bases, in that order; junction bases with no gene match: 7. This CDR3 comprises 14 residues. Germline values: CDR1 SGHKS, CDR2 YYEKEE (reference sequence). CDR3 nucleotides: TGTGCCAGCAGCCAGGACAGGGAGTCGGAAAAACTGTTTTTT. Encoded protein: CASSQDRESEKLFF.

V is TRBV5-4 and J is TRBJ2-1; possible D gene TRBD2, 5 bases. The CDR3 spans 13 residues. V was cut by 2 bases and J by 8 bases, with 11 bases left in between. CDR1 and CDR2 from the germline V gene are SGHNT and YYREEE (reference sequence). CDR3 in DNA: TGTGCCAGCAGCTTAGACTACCACGATGAGCAGTTCTTC. The encoded protein is CASSLDYHDEQFF.

The rearrangement joins TRBV7-3 to TRBJ2-3, with D maybe TRBD2 (5 bases). The CDR3 is 14 amino acids. Germline values: CDR1 SGHTA, CDR2 FQGTGA. The V and J ends lost 5 bases and 10 bases respectively, with 19 bases between them. The CDR3 here is CASSPDPSTDSQYF. CDR3 nucleotide sequence: TGTGCCAGCAGCCCCGACCCTAGCACCGATTCGCAGTATTTT.

This chain uses TRBV4-1 with TRBJ2-5; no clear D gene. The DNA end is a closer match to TRBJ2-7, so the J assignment may be wrong. CDR1 and CDR2 (germline): MGHRA, YSYEKL. The CDR3 covers 14 residues. The CDR3 is CASSQDAGTYEQYF. The CDR3 region has the DNA TGCGCCAGCAGCCAAGATGCAGGAACCTACGAGCAGTACTTC.

The chain is built from TRBV6-1 and TRBJ2-3; D is possibly TRBD2 (5 bases). CDR1 is MNHNS and CDR2 is SASEGT in the germline V gene. Between the trimmed V and J ends, which lost 4 bases and 6 bases, there was a span of 14 bases. The CDR3 totals 14 residues. The CDR3 region has the DNA TGTGCCAGCAGTGGTGGAGGTCTGAGGGATACGCAGTATTTT. Translating it yields CASSGGGLRDTQYF.

The V gene is TRBV7-9, the J gene TRBJ2-3; 7 nucleotides line up with TRBD1. CDR3 length: 17 residues. The germline V gene has CDR1 SEHNR and CDR2 FQNEAQ (reference sequence). V shed 5 bases and J 2 bases; nucleotides not matched to a gene: 13. The CDR3: CASSPGLGQTNTDTQYF. Here the CDR3 DNA reads TGTGCCAGCAGCCCGGGGTTGGGACAGACAAACACAGATACGCAGTATTTT.

V usage is TRBV5-1 and J usage is TRBJ1-1; 8 bases align to TRBD1. The length of the CDR3 is 15 residues. Unmatched junction bases numbered 6, after V lost 5 bases and J lost 0 bases. The germline gives CDR1 SGHRS, CDR2 YFSETQ. The CDR3 loop reads CASRQGAFVNTEAFF. The CDR3 DNA reads as TGCGCCAGCAGGCAGGGGGCGTTTGTGAACACTGAAGCTTTCTTT.

The J gene is TRBJ2-3, the V gene TRBV27, with D unclear. The germline V gene encodes CDR1 MNHEY and CDR2 SMNVEV (reference sequence). This CDR3 has 15 residues. Trimming took 3 bases from V and 0 from J, leaving 10 bases between them. CDR3 sequence reads: CASSFTGPSTDTQYF. CDR3 nucleotide sequence: TGTGCCAGCAGTTTTACGGGTCCTAGCACAGATACGCAGTATTTT.

The chain joins TRBV28 to TRBJ1-5, with D hard to call. The germline gives CDR1 MDHEN, CDR2 SYDVKM. V lost 2 bases and J lost 5, with 7 bases in between. The CDR3 sequence is 13 residues long. The CDR3 bases are TGTGCCAGCAGTTTAGGCAGTTATCAGCCCCAGCATTTT. Residues: CASSLGSYQPQHF.

This sequence joins TRBV6-1 and TRBJ1-1; D is unresolved. The CDR3 has 12 residues. Trimming left V 4 bases short and J 7 bases short, with 10 bases between. Germline CDR1 MNHNS, CDR2 SASEGT. The CDR3 DNA reads TGTGCCAGCAGTGTATACACAATTGAAGCTTTCTTT. It yields the protein CASSVYTIEAFF.

For this clone: A junction end diverges from the germline sequence, so it may reflect a read error. V is TRBV30 and J is TRBJ2-5; TRBD2 aligns across 8 bases. The germline V gene has CDR1 GTSNPN and CDR2 SVGIG (reference sequence). The CDR3 is 12 amino acids. CDR3 sequence (DNA): TGTGCCTGGAGTGAAGGGGGACTAGAGAGAGACTTC. It specifies CAWSEGGLERDF.

V usage is TRBV7-2 and J usage is TRBJ2-5; D not certain. Germline CDR1 SGHTA, CDR2 FQGNSA. The CDR3 totals 12 residues. V lost 5 bases and J 0 bases, leaving 4 bases between the germline ends. The chain's CDR3 is CASSLYQETQYF. For the CDR3, the DNA is TGTGCCAGCAGCCTTTACCAAGAGACCCAGTACTTC.

The chain recombines TRBV19 with TRBJ2-7, with 11 nucleotides matching TRBD1. Losses at the gene ends were 7 bases for V and 0 bases for J; bases not matched to a gene: 5. The CDR3 loop spans 15 amino acids. Germline CDR1 reads LNHDA; CDR2 reads SQIVND (reference sequence). The CDR3 coding sequence is TGTGCCAGTACAGCCGGGACAGGGGGCTCCTACGAGCAGTACTTC. This translates into CASTAGTGGSYEQYF.

The chain employs TRBV30 and TRBJ1-3, with D perhaps matching TRBD1 (5 bases). The CDR3 has 15 amino acids. V shed 4 bases and J shed 0 bases, with 13 bases lying between them. Per the germline V gene, CDR1 is GTSNPN and CDR2 is SVGIG (reference sequence). CDR3 amino acids: CAWNLQVSSGNTIYF. Written as DNA, the CDR3 is TGTGCCTGGAACCTACAGGTCTCCTCTGGAAACACCATATATTTT.

V is TRBV7-8 and J is TRBJ2-7; D gene ambiguous. CDR1 and CDR2 from the germline V gene are SGHVS and FQNEAQ. Between the trimmed V and J ends, which lost 0 bases and 0 bases, there was a span of 12 bases. This CDR3 region has 16 residues. The DNA for the CDR3 is TGTGCCAGCAGCTTAGCCCGGAGAAGCTACTCCTACGAGCAGTACTTC. Translating it yields CASSLARRSYSYEQYF. Supplemented by reference TRBV7-8 and TRBJ2-7, the full variable domain reads GAGVSQSPRYKVAKRGQDVALRCDPISGHVSLFWYQQALGQGPEFLTYFQNEAQLDKSGLPSDRFFAERPEGSVSTLKIQRTQQEDSAVYLCASSLARRSYSYEQYFGPGTRLTVT.

The chain uses TRBV11-2 and TRBJ2-5, with D possibly matching TRBD2 (6 bases). The germline gives CDR1 SGHAT, CDR2 FQNNGV. This CDR3 is built from 14 residues. Trimming took 5 bases from V and 2 from J, leaving 12 bases between them. CDR3 nucleotides: TGTGCCAGCAGCGATCCGGGACTTCAAGAGACCCAGTACTTC. Encoded protein: CASSDPGLQETQYF.

In DNA form, the CDR3 reads TGTGCCAGTAACGCTCAGGGCCCTACCTACGAGCAGTACTTC. Translation gives CASNAQGPTYEQYF. The rearrangement joins TRBV19 to TRBJ2-7, with D possibly being TRBD1 (5 bases). Germline CDR1 LNHDA, CDR2 SQIVND (reference sequence). This CDR3 spans 14 amino acids. V dropped 7 bases and J dropped 2 bases, with 15 bases sitting between them. Together with reference TRBV19 and TRBJ2-7, the CDR3 gives the full variable domain: DGGITQSPKYLFRKEGQNVTLSCEQNLNHDAMYWYRQDPGQGLRLIYYSQIVNDFQKGDIAEGYSVSREKKESFPLTVTSAQKNPTAFYLCASNAQGPTYEQYFGPGTRLTVT.

This clone has a single count. This CDR3 reads CASSLHLGDRYYEQYF. CDR3 in DNA: TGTGCCAGCAGTTTACACTTGGGGGACAGGTACTACGAGCAGTACTTC. The chain combines TRBV27 with TRBJ2-7, with 8 nucleotides matching TRBD1. The J segment lost 3 bases and the V segment lost 2 bases, leaving 9 bases of the junction unmatched. This CDR3 is 16 amino acids long. CDR1 and CDR2 from the germline V gene are MNHEY and SMNVEV (reference sequence).

The chain has TRBV7-2 and TRBJ2-7; possibly TRBD2 for D (5 bases). The CDR3 sequence is 18 residues long. The V gene lost 3 bases and the J gene lost 2 bases, with 23 bases spanning the gap. Germline V lookup: CDR1 SGHTA, CDR2 FQGNSA. CDR3 DNA sequence: TGTGCCAGCAGCTTGGACGGGGTTTTTGCGGGCGATACCTACGAGCAGTACTTC. Translated: CASSLDGVFAGDTYEQYF.

The table lists this clone with a count of one. The CDR3 reads CASSVDPGGEQFF. The DNA for the CDR3 is TGTGCCAGCAGCGTAGACCCAGGGGGTGAGCAGTTCTTC. J is TRBJ2-1 and V is TRBV9, with TRBD1 matching 7 bases. J gave up 9 bases and V 0 bases, and 3 bases lay outside the gene matches. CDR3 length: 13 residues. CDR1 and CDR2 (germline): SGDLS, YYNGEE.

The chain links TRBV7-7 to TRBJ2-3; the D gene is possibly TRBD2 (5 bases). Germline CDR1 and CDR2: SSHAT and FNYEAQ (reference sequence). With 3 bases removed from V and 0 bases from J, the gap between germline ends came to 10 bases. This CDR3 has 15 residues. The CDR3 DNA sequence: TGTGCCAGCAGCTTGGGGAGCGGAAGCACAGATACGCAGTATTTT. Protein sequence: CASSLGSGSTDTQYF. Full variable domain (remainder filled in from reference TRBV7-7 and TRBJ2-3): GAGVSQSPRYKVTKRGQDVTLRCDPISSHATLYWYQQALGQGPEFLTYFNYEAQPDKSGLPSDRFSAERPEGSISTLTIQRTEQRDSAMYRCASSLGSGSTDTQYFGPGTRLTVL.

For the CDR3, the DNA is TGCGCCAGCAGCCACACCTACGAGCAGTACTTC. This encodes CASSHTYEQYF. J is TRBJ2-7 and V is TRBV4-1; D gene unclear. V was pared by 3 bases and J by 2 bases, with 2 bases between. This CDR3 has 11 residues. The germline gives CDR1 MGHRA, CDR2 YSYEKL.

The chain combines TRBV28 with TRBJ2-7; 10 nucleotides line up with TRBD2. Per germline, CDR1 MDHEN and CDR2 SYDVKM. V was pared by 5 bases and J by 0 bases, with 7 bases of the junction left unmatched. The CDR3 length is 16 residues. The CDR3 loop reads CASSELAGKSSYEQYF. CDR3 bases: TGTGCCAGCAGTGAACTAGCGGGGAAGAGCTCCTACGAGCAGTACTTC.

The chain uses TRBV4-2 and TRBJ2-7, with D possibly matching TRBD2 (7 bases). With 0 bases removed from V and 5 bases from J, the gap between germline ends came to 17 bases. Germline V lookup: CDR1 LGHNA, CDR2 YNFKEQ. CDR3 length: 16 residues. The CDR3: CASSQDGGRGGNEQYF. The CDR3 DNA follows: TGTGCCAGCAGCCAAGATGGGGGCCGCGGGGGCAACGAGCAGTACTTC.

The chain is built from TRBV15 and TRBJ1-6; the match to TRBD1 covers 7 bases. CDR3 length: 15 residues. The J segment lost 9 bases and the V segment lost 1 base, leaving 6 bases of the junction unmatched. Germline assignment: CDR1 LNHNV and CDR2 YYDKDF (reference sequence). DNA of the CDR3: TGTGCCACCAGCAGAGTGTTACAGGGGACTTCACCCCTCCACTTT. This sequence encodes CATSRVLQGTSPLHF.

The V gene is TRBV4-1, the J gene TRBJ2-7; 14 bases fit TRBD2. CDR1 is MGHRA, CDR2 YSYEKL, per germline. Trimming took 4 bases from V and 0 from J; bases not matched to a gene: 2. The CDR3 is 16 residues long. In DNA form, the CDR3 reads TGCGCCAGCAGCCGACTAGCGGGGGGGAGCTCCTACGAGCAGTACTTC. This gives the protein CASSRLAGGSSYEQYF.

The V gene is TRBV29-1, the J gene TRBJ2-1; D gene unclear. The CDR3 runs 11 residues. Germline CDR1 reads SQVTM; CDR2 reads ANQGSEA. Trimming took 2 bases from V and 6 from J, leaving 5 bases between them. CDR3 DNA sequence: TGCAGCGTTGAATCCGTCAATGAGCAGTTCTTC. Residues: CSVESVNEQFF.

This chain joins TRBV19 and TRBJ1-2; D remains ambiguous. The CDR3 spans 15 residues. Trimming removed 3 bases at V and 4 bases at J, with 15 bases between. The germline V gene encodes CDR1 LNHDA and CDR2 SQIVND (reference sequence). CDR3 DNA sequence: TGTGCCAGTAGTATGTCTCCAGGTCAAAGCTATGGCTACACCTTC. This sequence encodes CASSMSPGQSYGYTF.

The gene calls are TRBV5-1 and TRBJ2-5, with 8 bases aligning to TRBD1. Germline trimming cut 3 bases from V and 5 bases from J; bases unmatched to any gene: 3. This CDR3 spans 13 amino acids. Per the germline V gene, CDR1 is SGHRS and CDR2 is YFSETQ. The CDR3, as DNA: TGCGCCAGCAGCTCAGGGGGCTGGGAGACCCAGTACTTC. This translates into CASSSGGWETQYF.